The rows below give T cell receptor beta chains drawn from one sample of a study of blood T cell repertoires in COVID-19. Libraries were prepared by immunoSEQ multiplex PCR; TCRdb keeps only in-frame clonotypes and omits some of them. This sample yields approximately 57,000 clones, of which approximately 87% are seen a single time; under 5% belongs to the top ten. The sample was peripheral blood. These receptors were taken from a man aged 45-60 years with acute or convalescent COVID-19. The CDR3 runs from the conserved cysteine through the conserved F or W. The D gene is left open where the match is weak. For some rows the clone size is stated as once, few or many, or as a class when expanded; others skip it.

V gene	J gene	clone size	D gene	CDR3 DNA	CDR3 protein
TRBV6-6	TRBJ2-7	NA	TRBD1	TGTGCCAGCAGTTACAAACAGGGGGAGGTAGACGAGCAGTACTTC	CASSYKQGEVDEQYF
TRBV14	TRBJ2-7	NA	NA	TGTGCCAGCAGCCAAGAGGAGAACTCCTACGAGCAGTACTTC	CASSQEENSYEQYF
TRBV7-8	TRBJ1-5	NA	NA	TGTGCCAGCAGCCCATACCAGGGCCCCGCTCAGCCCCAGCATTTT	CASSPYQGPAQPQHF
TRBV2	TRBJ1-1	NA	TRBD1	TGTGCCAGCGACAGGGAGGCTGAAGCTTTCTTT	CASDREAEAFF
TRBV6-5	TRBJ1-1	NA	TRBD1	TGTGCCAGCAACCCGACAGGGAGGACTGAAGCTTTCTTT	CASNPTGRTEAFF
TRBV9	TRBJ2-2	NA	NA	TGTGCCAGCAGCGTAGGGTACTCTCGCCCCGGGGAGCTGTTTTTT	CASSVGYSRPGELFF
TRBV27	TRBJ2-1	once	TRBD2	TGTGCCAGCAGTTATGCGGGGGGGCCCTACAATGAGCAGTTCTTC	CASSYAGGPYNEQFF
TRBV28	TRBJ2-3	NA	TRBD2	TGTGCCAGCAGTCCCCAAGGGGACGGGAGGTCAGATACGCAGTATTTT	CASSPQGDGRSDTQYF
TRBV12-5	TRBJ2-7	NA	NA	TGTGCTAGTGGTTTGGCCCAGGGTGCGCTACACGAGCAGTACTTC	CASGLAQGALHEQYF
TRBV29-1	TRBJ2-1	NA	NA	TGCAGCGTTGAAGATGCAGGGGTCTATATGATCAGCTCCTACAATGAGCAGTTCTTC	CSVEDAGVYMISSYNEQFF
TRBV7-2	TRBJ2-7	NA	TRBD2	TGTGCCAGCAGCAGCGGGAGACTCTACGAGCAGTACTTC	CASSSGRLYEQYF
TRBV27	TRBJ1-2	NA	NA	TGTGCCAGCAGCCAAGTTTTAGGGGGACGAGGCTACACCTTC	CASSQVLGGRGYTF
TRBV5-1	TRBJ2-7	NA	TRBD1	TGCGCCAGCAGCTCCAGACAGGGGGCATTTCTACCGGGAGAGCAGTACTTC	CASSSRQGAFLPGEQYF
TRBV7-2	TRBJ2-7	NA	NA	TGTGCCAGCAGCTTAGTCCAGGGTTATTACGAGCAGTACTTC	CASSLVQGYYEQYF
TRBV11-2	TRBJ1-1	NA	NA	TGTGCCAGCAGCCTATGGGGAGGGGCGAACACTGAAGCTTTCTTT	CASSLWGGANTEAFF
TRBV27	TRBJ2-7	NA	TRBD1	TGTGCCAGCAGTCCTACAGGGGGCAGCTACGAGCAGTACTTC	CASSPTGGSYEQYF
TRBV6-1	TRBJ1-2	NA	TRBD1	TGTGCCAGCAGTGAGGGAAGGGACAGGGCTGGCTACACCTTC	CASSEGRDRAGYTF
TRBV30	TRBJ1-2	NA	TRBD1	TGTGCCTGGTTACCTCGGGACAGGGCTAACTATGGCTACACCTTC	CAWLPRDRANYGYTF
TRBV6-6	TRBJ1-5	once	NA	TGTGCCAGCAGTAAATCTTCGACAGCTAGCAATCAGCCCCAGCATTTT	CASSKSSTASNQPQHF
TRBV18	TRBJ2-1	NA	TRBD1	TGTGCCAGCTCATCGCCGGGACAGGGGGCAGGTGAGCAGTTCTTC	CASSSPGQGAGEQFF
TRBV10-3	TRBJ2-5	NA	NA	TGTGCCATCAGTGAGCCAGGGGTAGAGACCCAGTACTTC	CAISEPGVETQYF
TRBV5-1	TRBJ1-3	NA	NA	TGCGCCAGCAGCCCCACAGGGAATAAGGACACCATATATTTT	CASSPTGNKDTIYF
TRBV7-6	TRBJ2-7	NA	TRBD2	TGTGCCAGCAGCTTAATAGCGGGGATCTCCTACGAGCAGTACTTC	CASSLIAGISYEQYF
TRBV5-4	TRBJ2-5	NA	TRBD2	TGTGCCAGCAGTTACGTAGCGGGAGACGAGACCCAGTACTTC	CASSYVAGDETQYF
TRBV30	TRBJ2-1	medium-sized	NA	TGTGCCTGGAGCAGGGTCCCCTACAATGAGCAGTTCTTC	CAWSRVPYNEQFF
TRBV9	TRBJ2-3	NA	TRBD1	TGTGCCAGCAGCGTAGCACAGGGGGTAGATACGCAGTATTTT	CASSVAQGVDTQYF
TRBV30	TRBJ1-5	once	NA	TGTGCCTGGAGTAGGGGGTTAAGCAATCAGCCCCAGCATTTT	CAWSRGLSNQPQHF
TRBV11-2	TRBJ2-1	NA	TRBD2	TGTGCCAGCAGCTTAGTTCCCTTTGAGGTAGCGGGGCCGAATGAGCAGTTCTTC	CASSLVPFEVAGPNEQFF
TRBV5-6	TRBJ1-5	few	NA	TGTGCCAGCAGCTTCGGGGGGGCTGGCAATCAGCCCCAGCATTTT	CASSFGGAGNQPQHF
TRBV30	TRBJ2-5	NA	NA	TGTGCCTGGAGTTTTATTTCCCAGACCCAGTACTTC	CAWSFISQTQYF
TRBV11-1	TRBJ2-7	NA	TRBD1	TGTGCCAGCAGCTTACGGGACAGCGAGCAGTACTTC	CASSLRDSEQYF
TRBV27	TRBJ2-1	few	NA	TGTGCCAGCAGTTTCCATAAACAGGTGGATGAGCAGTTCTTC	CASSFHKQVDEQFF
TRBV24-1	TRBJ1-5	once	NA	TGTGCCACCCGATCGAGCGATAGCAATCAGCCCCAGCATTTT	CATRSSDSNQPQHF
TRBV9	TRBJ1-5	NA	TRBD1	TGTGCCAGCTCGACAGGGGTAAGTTATCAGCCCCAGCATTTT	CASSTGVSYQPQHF
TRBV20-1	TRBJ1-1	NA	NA	TGCAGTGCTTTAAACACTGAAGCTTTCTTT	CSALNTEAFF
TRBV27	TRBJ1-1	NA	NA	TGTGCCAGCAGTTTGGGGGGTAGGACTGAAGCTTTCTTT	CASSLGGRTEAFF
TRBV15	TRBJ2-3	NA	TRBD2	TGTGCCACCAGCAGACCCGGCCTAGCGGGGGGGGATACGCAGTATTTT	CATSRPGLAGGDTQYF
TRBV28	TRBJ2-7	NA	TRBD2	TGTGCCAGCAGTTTGAAGGCTAGCGGAGCCTACGAGCAGTACTTC	CASSLKASGAYEQYF
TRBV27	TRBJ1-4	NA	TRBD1	TGTGCCAGCAGTTCAAGAGGGACAGGGGTGAGAGAAAAACTGTTTTTT	CASSSRGTGVREKLFF
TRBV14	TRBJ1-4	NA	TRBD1	TGTGCCAGCAGCCACCCCCAGGGGGTTTCGGAAAAACTGTTTTTT	CASSHPQGVSEKLFF
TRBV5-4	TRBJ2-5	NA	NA	TGTGCCAGCAGCTTGGACGGGGAGACCCAGTACTTC	CASSLDGETQYF
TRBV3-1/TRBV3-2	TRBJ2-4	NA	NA	TGTGCCAGCAGCCAATCTGGGGCCCTCAAAAACATTCAGTACTTC	CASSQSGALKNIQYF
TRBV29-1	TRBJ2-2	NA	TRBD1	TGCAGCGCACAGGGGAAGGTTGACACCGGGGAGCTGTTTTTT	CSAQGKVDTGELFF
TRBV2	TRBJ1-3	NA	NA	TGTGCCAGCAATGGGGGGGGGTTTGGAAACACCATATATTTT	CASNGGGFGNTIYF
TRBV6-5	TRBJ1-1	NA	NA	TGTGCCAGCAGCTATAGGCCAGGGGTTGTTACTGAAGCTTTCTTT	CASSYRPGVVTEAFF
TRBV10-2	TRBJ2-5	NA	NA	TGCGCCAGCAGCGAGAGGGGCTGGTTGGAGACCCAGTACTTC	CASSERGWLETQYF
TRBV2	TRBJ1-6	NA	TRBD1	TGTGCCAGCAGTGGGACAGGCTTCTCACCCCTCCACTTT	CASSGTGFSPLHF
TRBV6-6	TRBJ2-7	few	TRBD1	TGTGCCAGCAGTTACGTTAAGGGACAGGGAACCTCCGAGCAGTACTTC	CASSYVKGQGTSEQYF
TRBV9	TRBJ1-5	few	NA	TGTGCCAGTAGAGACGGGGTGGGCAATCAGCCCCAGCATTTT	CASRDGVGNQPQHF
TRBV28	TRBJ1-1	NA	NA	TGTGCCAGCAGTTTGAGACAGGTGAACACTGAAGCTTTCTTT	CASSLRQVNTEAFF
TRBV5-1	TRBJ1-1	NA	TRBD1	TGCGCCAGCAGCGAGACAGGGGGGGAGGACACTGAAGCTTTCTTT	CASSETGGEDTEAFF
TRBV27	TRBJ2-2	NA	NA	TGTGCCAGCAGTTTCAGCACCGGGGAGCTGTTTTTT	CASSFSTGELFF
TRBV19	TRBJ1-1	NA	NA	TGTGCCAGTAGTATAAAGGGGCAGGGAGGGACTGAAGCTTTCTTT	CASSIKGQGGTEAFF
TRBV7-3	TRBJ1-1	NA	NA	TGTGCCAGCAGCTTACACAGGGCGAACACTGAAGCTTTCTTT	CASSLHRANTEAFF
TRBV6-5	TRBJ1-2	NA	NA	TGTGCCAGCAACAGCCGGAAGGATGGCTACACCTTC	CASNSRKDGYTF